The 32 T cell receptor beta chains reported below all come from one sample, sequenced in a study of T-cell memory formation after mild COVID-19. TCRdb reanalysed the 5' RACE reads using MiXCR and keeps one entry per CDR3 protein. The profile covers 210,000 or so distinct CDR3 sequences, with roughly a tenth appearing a single time and 3% taken by the ten largest. The sequencing sample was made of PBMCs or a T cell subset sorted from them (not recorded which). Source of these receptors: a man between 18 and 29 years old who had mild COVID-19 (a few samples of this study predate the infection). Cell type and time point are not known.

This clonotype was counted a few times. The chain combines TRBV6-5 with TRBJ1-5; tentative D call: TRBD1 (6 bases). In germline, CDR1 is MNHEY, CDR2 SVGAGI. CDR3 size: 14 residues. The V gene lost 4 bases and the J gene lost 7 bases, with 14 bases spanning the gap. In DNA, the CDR3 is TGTGCCAGCAGTTCTTCCAAGACAGGACAGCCCCAGCATTTT. Translation gives CASSSSKTGQPQHF.

The rearrangement links TRBV28 to TRBJ2-5, with D maybe TRBD2 (6 bases). The CDR3 runs 17 residues. The germline V and J ends were trimmed by 1 base and 2 bases, with 17 bases remaining between them. CDR1 MDHEN and CDR2 SYDVKM come from the germline V gene. As DNA, the CDR3 is TGTGCCAGCAGTTTATTCGTGACTAGAATACGGCAAGAGACCCAGTACTTC. It codes for CASSLFVTRIRQETQYF.

This clonotype was observed a handful of times. The chain has TRBV4-3 and TRBJ1-5, with 8 positions matching TRBD1. The V segment lost 0 bases and the J segment 5 bases; nucleotides outside the gene matches: 6. This CDR3 spans 16 amino acids. Germline values: CDR1 LGHNA, CDR2 YSLEER. The CDR3 DNA follows: TGCGCCAGCAGCCAAGATCTCGGGACAGGTTATCAGCCCCAGCATTTT. Its protein is CASSQDLGTGYQPQHF.

The V call is TRBV30, the J call TRBJ2-1; 9 bases are a match to TRBD1. Germline CDR1 is GTSNPN and CDR2 is SVGIG (reference sequence). The V and J ends lost 4 bases and 7 bases, in that order; junction bases with no gene match: 5. CDR3 length: 13 residues. CDR3 residues: CAWKGTGRNEQFF. DNA for the CDR3: TGTGCCTGGAAGGGGACAGGGAGGAATGAGCAGTTCTTC.

This clonotype was seen at least ten times. The chain couples TRBV11-2 to TRBJ2-5; 10 positions agree with TRBD2. With V trimmed by 4 bases and J by 4 bases, 9 bases remained unmatched. Germline CDR1 is SGHAT and CDR2 is FQNNGV. The CDR3 consists of 16 residues. CDR3 amino acids: CASSSLSGGAGETQYF. The CDR3 DNA reads TGTGCCAGCAGCTCCCTCAGCGGGGGGGCGGGAGAGACCCAGTACTTC.

The J gene is TRBJ1-1, the V gene TRBV27, with a tentative D call TRBD1 (6 bases). V was clipped by 6 bases and J by 5 bases, with 13 bases between them. Germline V gene lookup returns CDR1 MNHEY and CDR2 SMNVEV (reference sequence). The CDR3 is 13 residues long. CDR3 DNA: TGTGCCAGCAGACCTTTAGGGGGTACTGAAGCTTTCTTT. Protein sequence: CASRPLGGTEAFF.

The sample holds a few counts of this clonotype. J is TRBJ2-1 and V is TRBV7-9; D is uncertain. CDR1 and CDR2 (germline): SEHNR, FQNEAQ (reference sequence). CDR3 length: 14 residues. Deletions cut 3 bases from V and 6 bases from J, with 12 bases between. The CDR3 protein is CASSLVVRSNEQFF. CDR3 nucleotides: TGTGCCAGCAGCTTGGTTGTCCGGAGCAATGAGCAGTTCTTC.

The genes are TRBV10-3 and TRBJ2-5, with a tentative D call TRBD1 (5 bases). Looked up from germline, CDR1 is ENHRY and CDR2 is SYGVKD. The V end was cut by 7 bases, the J end by 5 bases, with 17 bases between. This CDR3 has 14 amino acids. The chain's CDR3 is CAIKSRQGGETQYF. Here the CDR3 DNA reads TGTGCCATCAAATCACGGCAGGGCGGCGAGACCCAGTACTTC.

The chain links TRBV29-1 to TRBJ1-1; tentatively, D is TRBD1 (6 bases). This CDR3 is 17 amino acids long. The V end lost 5 bases, the J end lost 4 bases, and 26 bases lay between the germline ends. In germline, CDR1 is SQVTM, CDR2 ANQGSEA. The CDR3 nucleotides are TGCAGCGTTACGACTCGTAACAACAGGGAATGGACCACTGAAGCTTTCTTT. Protein: CSVTTRNNREWTTEAFF.

The chain has TRBV12-3 or TRBV12-4 and TRBJ2-3; D is perhaps TRBD1 (5 bases). The CDR3 has 14 residues. The ends were cut back, 1 base at V and 4 bases at J, with 9 bases in the middle. CDR3 sequence reads: CASSLDGAPDTQYF. The DNA for the CDR3 is TGTGCCAGCAGTTTAGATGGGGCCCCAGATACGCAGTATTTT.

This chain connects TRBV28 to TRBJ2-3; TRBD1 agrees at 12 bases. This CDR3 is 16 amino acids long. Trimming cost V 3 bases and J 8 bases; bases outside gene matches: 9. The germline V gene has CDR1 MDHEN and CDR2 SYDVKM. The CDR3 region is CASSFGDRGLFGTQYF. DNA of the CDR3: TGTGCCAGCAGTTTCGGGGACAGGGGGCTTTTCGGTACGCAGTATTTT.

This clonotype was observed a few times. The chain joins TRBV4-1 to TRBJ1-2; D may be TRBD1 (6 bases). The V gene's germline CDR1 is MGHRA and CDR2 YSYEKL. This CDR3 has 13 residues. The germline V and J ends were trimmed by 5 bases and 2 bases, with 9 bases remaining between them. Here the CDR3 reads CASSKTGNYGYTF. The CDR3, as DNA: TGCGCCAGCAGCAAAACAGGGAACTATGGCTACACCTTC.

V and J are TRBV20-1 and TRBJ1-6; 7 bases map to TRBD1. The CDR3 extends over 15 amino acids. Germline values: CDR1 DFQATT, CDR2 SNEGSKA (reference sequence). The V gene end was trimmed by 8 bases and the J gene end by 1 base; junction bases not matched to a gene: 8. The CDR3 loop reads CSISDRSSYNSPLHF. The DNA of the CDR3 is TGCAGTATATCGGACAGGTCGTCCTATAATTCACCCCTCCACTTT.

This clonotype turned up a few times. This rearrangement joins TRBV6-4 to TRBJ1-1, with D unresolved. The germline CDR1 and CDR2 sequences are MRHNA and SNTAGT. This CDR3 spans 13 amino acids. V was pared by 4 bases and J by 1 base, with 7 bases between. CDR3 sequence reads: CASSVQANTEAFF. DNA for the CDR3: TGTGCCAGCAGTGTGCAGGCGAACACTGAAGCTTTCTTT.

The gene calls are TRBV30 and TRBJ1-1; D gene unclear. Germline V CDR1 and CDR2: GTSNPN, SVGIG (reference sequence). V was cut by 3 bases and J by 1 base, with 12 bases left in between. The CDR3 spans 14 residues. CDR3 protein: CAWSPLTPNTEAFF. The CDR3 DNA is TGTGCCTGGAGCCCCCTTACACCGAACACTGAAGCTTTCTTT.

This clonotype occurred a few times. The chain employs TRBV7-2 and TRBJ2-1, with TRBD2 identical over 16 bases. This CDR3 spans 15 amino acids. V was clipped by 3 bases and J by 13 bases; unmatched bases: 6. Germline loops: CDR1 SGHTA, CDR2 FQGNSA. The CDR3 sequence is CASSFEGLAGGRQFF. The CDR3 DNA is TGTGCCAGCAGCTTCGAGGGACTAGCGGGGGGGCGTCAGTTCTTC. The complete variable domain, with remaining parts taken from reference TRBV7-2 and TRBJ2-1, reads GAGVSQSPSNKVTEKGKDVELRCDPISGHTALYWYRQSLGQGLEFLIYFQGNSAPDKSGLPSDRFSAERTGGSVSTLTIQRTQQEDSAVYLCASSFEGLAGGRQFFGPGTRLTVL.

This chain joins TRBV20-1 and TRBJ2-2; 9 nucleotides match TRBD1. The CDR3 length is 13 residues. The junction had 6 bases not matched to a gene; V was cut back by 6 bases and J by 7 bases. The V gene's germline CDR1 is DFQATT and CDR2 SNEGSKA (reference sequence). The CDR3 here is CSAPGQGLGELFF. CDR3 sequence (DNA): TGCAGTGCACCGGGACAGGGACTCGGGGAGCTGTTTTTT.

This clonotype was counted a few times. This rearrangement joins TRBV5-1 to TRBJ1-2; 10 positions match TRBD1. Germline CDR1 SGHRS, CDR2 YFSETQ. The J segment lost 8 bases and the V segment lost 0 bases, leaving 7 bases of the junction unmatched. The CDR3 loop spans 15 amino acids. The CDR3 sequence is CASSLEGQGRKGYTF. The CDR3, as DNA: TGCGCCAGCAGCTTGGAGGGACAGGGGCGGAAAGGCTACACCTTC.

This clonotype has only a few counts. The DNA for the CDR3 is TGCGCCAGCAGCCAAGGCGTAGGGGGGGCCTCGTTCTTC. This encodes CASSQGVGGASFF. The genes are TRBV4-1 and TRBJ2-1; tentative D call: TRBD2 (7 bases). V lost 1 base and J lost 15, with 16 bases in between. This CDR3 is 13 amino acids long. Germline V gene lookup returns CDR1 MGHRA and CDR2 YSYEKL.

This chain connects TRBV5-4 to TRBJ2-3; 12 bases line up with TRBD2. V lost 6 bases and J lost 2; bases outside the gene matches: 7. The CDR3 length is 16 residues. CDR1 SGHNT and CDR2 YYREEE come from the germline V gene (reference sequence). This chain's CDR3 is CASTPASGGATDTQYF. The CDR3 DNA reads as TGTGCCAGCACCCCCGCTAGCGGGGGGGCCACAGATACGCAGTATTTT.

This sequence joins TRBV18 and TRBJ2-1; TRBD2 agrees at 11 bases. The CDR3 is 16 amino acids. V dropped 0 bases and J dropped 6; count of bases not matched to a gene: 4. Germline CDR1 and CDR2: KGHSH and LQKENI. CDR3 region: CASSPPGLAVVNEQFF. DNA for the CDR3: TGTGCCAGCTCACCACCGGGACTAGCGGTAGTCAATGAGCAGTTCTTC.

The CDR3, as DNA: TGCAGTGCTAGCGGGGGGGCCTCCTACAATGAGCAGTTCTTC. This gives the protein CSASGGASYNEQFF. The chain combines TRBV20-1 with TRBJ2-1; TRBD2 agrees at 8 bases. V trimming: 3 bases; J trimming: 0 bases; junction bases outside the gene matches: 1. Per the germline V gene, CDR1 is DFQATT and CDR2 is SNEGSKA (reference sequence). There are 14 residues in the CDR3.

This clonotype was detected only a few times. V is TRBV5-1 and J is TRBJ2-5, with TRBD1 identical over 12 bases. J gave up 5 bases and V 6 bases, and 11 bases lay outside the gene matches. The CDR3 length is 16 residues. The germline V gene has CDR1 SGHRS and CDR2 YFSETQ. The CDR3 DNA is TGCGCCAGCACGCCCTCCGGGACAGGGGGCAGTGAGACCCAGTACTTC. It codes for CASTPSGTGGSETQYF.

This clonotype was detected ten times or more. A much larger clone is a single base away; this may be a read error. The chain couples TRBV7-2 to TRBJ1-5; TRBD1 is a possible D gene (5 bases). V was cut by 1 base and J by 5 bases, with 6 bases left in between. Germline V CDR1 and CDR2: SGHTA, FQGNSA. The CDR3 has 13 residues. The CDR3: CASSLVGDQPQHF. CDR3 sequence (DNA): TGTGCCAGCAGCTTAGTGGGGGATCAGCCCCAGCATTTT.

The chain uses TRBV7-3 and TRBJ2-2, with TRBD1 identical over 9 bases. The junction had 10 bases not matched to a gene; V was cut back by 2 bases and J by 6 bases. This CDR3 region has 17 residues. In germline, CDR1 is SGHTA, CDR2 FQGTGA. This chain's CDR3 is CASSLDYGTGYPGELFF. The CDR3 DNA sequence: TGTGCCAGCAGCTTAGATTACGGGACAGGGTATCCCGGGGAGCTGTTTTTT.

This clonotype was counted a few times. The chain couples TRBV7-9 to TRBJ2-6; TRBD1 agrees at 7 bases. The ends lost 5 bases at V and 0 bases at J; junction bases unmatched: 7. The CDR3 contains 17 residues. Germline values: CDR1 SEHNR, CDR2 FQNEAQ (reference sequence). As DNA, the CDR3 is TGTGCCAGCAGCCTTACGACAGGGTACTCTGGGGCCAACGTCCTGACTTTC. It codes for CASSLTTGYSGANVLTF.

This clonotype has just a few counts. The rearrangement links TRBV20-1 to TRBJ1-3, with D tentatively TRBD1 (5 bases). V was trimmed by 6 bases and J by 2 bases, leaving 14 bases between them. The CDR3 has 14 amino acids. Germline V gives CDR1 DFQATT, CDR2 SNEGSKA (reference sequence). CDR3 in amino acids: CSAHHRGAGNTIYF. The CDR3 DNA reads TGCAGTGCCCACCACCGAGGGGCTGGAAACACCATATATTTT.

The chain joins TRBV9 to TRBJ2-3; unclear D gene. V lost 4 bases to trimming and J lost 2 bases, with 14 bases between them. The CDR3 runs 15 residues. CDR1 and CDR2 (germline): SGDLS, YYNGEE. CDR3 nucleotide sequence: TGTGCCAGCAGCCCCCAAGCGCGGTTCACAGATACGCAGTATTTT. This translates into CASSPQARFTDTQYF.

V and J are TRBV12-3 or TRBV12-4 and TRBJ2-7, with 12 bases that match TRBD1. Unmatched junction bases numbered 7, after V lost 7 bases and J lost 6 bases. The CDR3 covers 14 residues. CDR3 loop: CASTKGQGAREQYV. The CDR3 DNA reads TGTGCCAGCACCAAGGGACAGGGGGCACGCGAGCAGTACGTC.

This clonotype appeared many times. V and J are TRBV12-3 or TRBV12-4 and TRBJ2-3, with 11 nucleotides matching TRBD2. Trimming removed 2 bases from V and 4 bases from J; junction bases left unmatched: 5. The CDR3 runs 16 residues. In DNA, the CDR3 is TGTGCCAGCAGTTTAATTGGTAGCGGGGGGGCAGATACGCAGTATTTT. Its translation is CASSLIGSGGADTQYF.

This clonotype was counted between two and nine times. This chain connects TRBV7-8 to TRBJ1-4; possibly TRBD1 for D (5 bases). Trimming removed 5 bases from V and 0 bases from J, with 10 bases in between. The V gene's germline CDR1 is SGHVS and CDR2 FQNEAQ. This CDR3 contains 15 residues. The CDR3 spells CASSTTDSTNEKLFF. As DNA, the CDR3 is TGTGCCAGCAGCACGACAGATTCAACTAATGAAAAACTGTTTTTT.

The CDR3 reads CATSQRNTEAFF. Here the CDR3 DNA reads TGTGCCACCAGTCAGAGGAACACTGAAGCTTTCTTT. The chain links TRBV15 to TRBJ1-1; D remains ambiguous. Germline CDR1 reads LNHNV; CDR2 reads YYDKDF (reference sequence). V dropped 6 bases and J dropped 1 base, with 6 bases sitting between them. The CDR3 runs to 12 residues.